The next 26 T cell receptor beta chains were all read from a single sample in a study of OX40 agonist ivuxolimab in advanced cancers. Using immunoSEQ multiplex PCR, the repertoire was profiled, and TCRdb retains in-frame clones only, with some absent. Of under 110,000 clones in the sample, over 75% were seen once. This material consisted of CD4+ or CD8+ T cells sorted from blood, taken in a trial of the OX40 agonist ivuxolimab. All receptors derive from an adult with an advanced solid tumor such as melanoma, head and neck, liver or kidney cancer.

This rearrangement joins TRBV5-6 to TRBJ2-5, with TRBD2 matching 15 bases. J lost 5 bases, V lost 4 bases, and 6 bases had no gene match. The CDR3 is 16 amino acids. In germline, CDR1 is SGHDT, CDR2 YYEEEE. The CDR3: CASSQGLAGGGETQYF. CDR3 sequence (DNA): TGTGCCAGCAGCCAGGGACTAGCGGGGGGCGGGGAGACCCAGTACTTC.

This chain's CDR3 is CASSRNRGRDTGELFF. As DNA, the CDR3 is TGTGCCAGTAGTAGGAACAGGGGGAGGGACACCGGGGAGCTGTTTTTT. This rearrangement joins TRBV19 to TRBJ2-2; tentative D call: TRBD1 (8 bases). There are 16 residues in the CDR3. Trimming cost V 4 bases and J 3 bases, with 15 bases left between them. CDR1 is LNHDA, CDR2 SQIVND, per germline (reference sequence).

The chain couples TRBV28 to TRBJ2-1; TRBD2 agrees at 7 bases. Per germline, CDR1 MDHEN and CDR2 SYDVKM. The CDR3 has 16 residues. V gave up 4 bases and J gave up 5 bases; unmatched junction bases: 11. Here the CDR3 DNA reads TGTGCCAGCAGTTCCGCATCAGCGGGACTTCACAATGAGCAGTTCTTC. This gives the protein CASSSASAGLHNEQFF.

The chain joins TRBV7-8 to TRBJ2-1, with D possibly TRBD2 on 6 matching bases. Per the germline V gene, CDR1 is SGHVS and CDR2 is FQNEAQ. The germline V and J ends were trimmed by 1 base and 9 bases, with 10 bases remaining between them. The CDR3 loop spans 13 amino acids. CDR3 region: CASSLGLGTEQFF. CDR3 sequence (DNA): TGTGCCAGCAGCTTAGGACTAGGGACTGAGCAGTTCTTC.

The chain couples TRBV2 to TRBJ1-3, with 9 bases identical to TRBD1. Trimming took 6 bases from V and 4 from J; bases not matched to a gene: 7. This CDR3 is built from 15 residues. The germline V gene has CDR1 SNHLY and CDR2 FYNNEI. This CDR3 is CASSSQGALGNTIYF. The CDR3 region has the DNA TGTGCCAGCAGCTCACAGGGGGCGTTGGGAAACACCATATATTTT.

This chain connects TRBV9 to TRBJ2-3; D is possibly TRBD2 (6 bases). Germline CDR1 reads SGDLS; CDR2 reads YYNGEE. Trimming cost V 1 base and J 6 bases, with 9 bases left between them. The CDR3 loop spans 13 amino acids. The CDR3 DNA sequence: TGTGCCAGCAGCGTATTCCTAGCGGATACGCAGTATTTT. Protein sequence: CASSVFLADTQYF.

The chain is built from TRBV18 and TRBJ2-3; 10 bases fit TRBD1. The length of the CDR3 is 15 residues. Per the germline V gene, CDR1 is KGHSH and CDR2 is LQKENI. Trimming at V came to 4 bases and at J to 3 bases, leaving 4 bases not matched to a gene. CDR3 DNA sequence: TGTGCCAGCTCACGACGGGACAGGGGTACAGATACGCAGTATTTT. Translating it yields CASSRRDRGTDTQYF.

This chain uses TRBV7-9 with TRBJ1-3; TRBD1 might be the D (5 bases). V was clipped by 5 bases and J by 3 bases, with 11 bases between them. CDR3 length: 14 residues. The germline gives CDR1 SEHNR, CDR2 FQNEAQ (reference sequence). CDR3 nucleotide sequence: TGTGCCAGCAGCCCGGACACCAATGGAAACACCATATATTTT. Translated: CASSPDTNGNTIYF.

This clone was found a few times. This chain joins TRBV7-2 and TRBJ1-1, with TRBD1 matching over 10 bases. V lost 4 bases, J lost 10 bases, and 6 bases stayed unmatched. CDR1 is SGHTA and CDR2 is FQGNSA in the germline V gene. This CDR3 comprises 13 residues. CDR3 loop: CASSSGQGGPAFF. As DNA, the CDR3 is TGTGCCAGCAGCTCCGGACAGGGGGGGCCAGCTTTCTTT.

The V call is TRBV30, the J call TRBJ1-2; D gene ambiguous. CDR3 length: 14 residues. Trimming took 3 bases from V and 4 from J, leaving 15 bases between them. The germline V gene has CDR1 GTSNPN and CDR2 SVGIG (reference sequence). The CDR3 is CAWRVRRVGYGYTF. CDR3 bases: TGTGCCTGGAGGGTCAGGAGGGTTGGCTATGGCTACACCTTC.

The rearrangement uses TRBV29-1 and TRBJ1-1; D call uncertain. Between the trimmed V and J ends, which lost 3 bases and 6 bases, there was a span of 11 bases. Germline V gene data show CDR1 as SQVTM and CDR2 as ANQGSEA. The CDR3 contains 12 residues. CDR3 residues: CSVDGNTAEAFF. CDR3 in DNA: TGCAGCGTTGATGGCAACACGGCTGAAGCTTTCTTT.

CDR3 in DNA: TGTGCCAGCAGCGTAGGGGGGACAGGGCGAATTCTGCACGAGCAGTACTTC. This translates into CASSVGGTGRILHEQYF. V is TRBV9 and J is TRBJ2-7; 9 nucleotides match TRBD1. The ends lost 0 bases at V and 5 bases at J; junction bases unmatched: 12. The CDR3 is 17 residues long. CDR1 is SGDLS and CDR2 is YYNGEE in the germline V gene.

This clone appeared a few times. The same CDR3 can be traced to other DNA sequences in this sample. This rearrangement joins TRBV20-1 to TRBJ1-5; D ambiguous. Trimming pared 1 base from V and 2 bases from J, leaving 0 bases between. This CDR3 has 11 residues. Germline lookup yields CDR1 DFQATT and CDR2 SNEGSKA (reference sequence). The CDR3 loop is CSARGNQPQHF. In DNA, the CDR3 is TGCAGTGCTAGAGGCAATCAGCCCCAGCATTTT.

The rearrangement joins TRBV9 to TRBJ2-1; D gene unclear. V was pared by 6 bases and J by 5 bases, with 21 bases between. Germline V gene lookup returns CDR1 SGDLS and CDR2 YYNGEE. This CDR3 has 16 residues. CDR3 DNA: TGTGCCAGCACCCCCTCCGGCGCCGACGGAAACAATGAGCAGTTCTTC. Protein sequence: CASTPSGADGNNEQFF.

The genes are TRBV27 and TRBJ1-5; perhaps TRBD1 as D (6 bases). V was pared by 2 bases and J by 0 bases, with 8 bases between. The CDR3 is 15 residues long. Germline CDR1 is MNHEY and CDR2 is SMNVEV (reference sequence). CDR3 coding DNA: TGTGCCAGCAGTTTAGGGGACACTAGCAATCAGCCCCAGCATTTT. This gives the protein CASSLGDTSNQPQHF.

This chain joins TRBV7-2 and TRBJ2-5, with no clear D. This CDR3 is 13 amino acids long. V was pared by 3 bases and J by 0 bases, with 5 bases between. In germline, CDR1 is SGHTA, CDR2 FQGNSA. This CDR3 reads CASSFNYQETQYF. Written as DNA, the CDR3 is TGTGCCAGCAGCTTTAACTACCAAGAGACCCAGTACTTC.

This clone was seen a handful of times. This chain joins TRBV9 and TRBJ2-1; D gene ambiguous. This CDR3 comprises 13 residues. The germline V and J ends were trimmed by 6 bases and 5 bases, with 12 bases remaining between them. Germline V CDR1 and CDR2: SGDLS, YYNGEE. The CDR3 region has the DNA TGTGCCAGCACCCGGACCGAAAACAATGAGCAGTTCTTC. Its translation is CASTRTENNEQFF.

To note about this clone: Sequence at one end of the junction differs from germline and may be a read error. CDR3 bases: TGTGCCAACAGCTTAGCGTCGGCCGGGACGGCCTATGGCTACACCTTC. Translation: CANSLASAGTAYGYTF. J is TRBJ1-2 and V is TRBV7-2, with D perhaps TRBD1 (5 bases). Germline values: CDR1 SGHTA, CDR2 FQGNSA. The CDR3 extends over 16 amino acids.

J is TRBJ2-1 and V is TRBV7-9; D unresolved. Germline V gene data show CDR1 as SEHNR and CDR2 as FQNEAQ (reference sequence). CDR3 length: 12 residues. V lost 1 base and J 9 bases, leaving 7 bases between the germline ends. CDR3 sequence: CASSLEALEQFF. As DNA, the CDR3 is TGTGCCAGCAGCTTAGAGGCCCTTGAGCAGTTCTTC.

The gene calls are TRBV29-1 and TRBJ2-3; 8 positions agree with TRBD1. With V trimmed by 3 bases and J by 3 bases, 5 bases remained unmatched. The CDR3 is 14 residues long. Germline lookup yields CDR1 SQVTM and CDR2 ANQGSEA. CDR3 loop: CSVDHRGRTDTQYF. The CDR3 nucleotides are TGCAGCGTTGACCACAGGGGGAGAACAGATACGCAGTATTTT.

The genes are TRBV27 and TRBJ2-2; 8 nucleotides align to TRBD1. The CDR3 sequence is 15 residues long. The junction had 8 bases not matched to a gene; V was cut back by 7 bases and J by 4 bases. CDR1 MNHEY and CDR2 SMNVEV come from the germline V gene (reference sequence). The CDR3 nucleotides are TGTGCCAGCACCCAGGGGGCCCCTCGCACCGGGGAGCTGTTTTTT. Translated, it gives CASTQGAPRTGELFF.

The chain is built from TRBV14 and TRBJ2-5; D gene ambiguous. The V and J ends lost 4 bases and 4 bases respectively, with 10 bases between them. Germline V lookup: CDR1 SGHDN, CDR2 FVKESK. This CDR3 region has 13 residues. DNA of the CDR3: TGTGCCAGCAGCCGTATCAAGGGAGAGACCCAGTACTTC. It encodes CASSRIKGETQYF.

V is TRBV6-1 and J is TRBJ2-3, with TRBD2 identical over 7 bases. Looked up from germline, CDR1 is MNHNS and CDR2 is SASEGT. V shed 2 bases, J shed 6 bases, and the junction held 5 bases outside the gene matches. The CDR3 length is 14 residues. Here the CDR3 reads CASSELRLADTQYF. In DNA, the CDR3 is TGTGCCAGCAGTGAACTTCGACTAGCTGATACGCAGTATTTT.

CDR3 nucleotides: TGTGCCAGCAGTAGACAGGGATGGAATTCACCCCTCCACTTT. This encodes CASSRQGWNSPLHF. The V and J genes are TRBV2 and TRBJ1-6; 7 positions agree with TRBD1. Losses at the gene ends were 5 bases for V and 7 bases for J; bases not matched to a gene: 5. The CDR3 covers 14 residues. Germline assignment: CDR1 SNHLY and CDR2 FYNNEI.

About this clone: Germline and junction disagree at one end, which may indicate a read error. The CDR3 DNA reads TGTGCCAGTAGACCGTACAGGGTCCCTAACTATGGCCACACCTTC. It translates to CASRPYRVPNYGHTF. The J gene is TRBJ1-2, the V gene TRBV19; TRBD1 might be the D (6 bases). The CDR3 is 15 amino acids. CDR1 and CDR2 from the germline V gene are LNHDA and SQIVND (reference sequence).

The gene calls are TRBV4-3 and TRBJ1-3; D remains unclear. Trimming took 0 bases from V and 2 from J, leaving 11 bases between them. Per the germline V gene, CDR1 is LGHNA and CDR2 is YSLEER. The CDR3 has 16 amino acids. The CDR3 loop is CASSQEATITGNTIYF. The CDR3 nucleotides read TGCGCCAGCAGCCAAGAAGCGACTATTACTGGAAACACCATATATTTT.